This paragraph covers one TCR beta chain sequence. No antigen is known for it. The entry originates in a study of CD8 T cells in ankylosing spondylitis. Scientists made TCR beta libraries using quantitative 5'-RACE with molecular barcodes. Using its own MiXCR run on the 5' RACE reads, TCRdb lists one record per CDR3 protein. The sample shows about 450,000 distinct CDR3 sequences, roughly a quarter of them seen only once. Germline lookup yields CDR1 SGHRS and CDR2 YFSETQ. The CDR3 runs to 14 residues. The germline V and J ends were trimmed by 0 bases and 0 bases, with 6 bases remaining between them. The study, taken as a whole, reports: About eight highly homologous variants made up a TCR beta motif that seemed to typify ankylosing spondylitis blood. Clones linked to disease, bearing a CD8+ phenotype, were relatively rare in peripheral blood. The authors reported significant enrichment of disease-linked clones in matched ankylosing spondylitis synovial fluid. Some of these motif variants have turned up before, in reports on reactive arthritis synovial fluid and blood.

Sequencing was carried out using blood, either unsorted or a sorted T cell fraction (not recorded which). The chain carries TRBV5-1 and TRBJ2-5, with no clear D. This TCR was recovered from a male donor with ankylosing spondylitis. The CDR3 nucleotides read TGCGCCAGCAGCTTGGCCGCCTACCAAGAGACCCAGTACTTC. It specifies CASSLAAYQETQYF.